One sample yielded the 2 T cell receptor beta chains listed below, sequenced in a study of human T cells and chemical hapten exposure. TCRdb reanalysed the RACE reads using MiXCR and keeps one entry per CDR3 protein. Of roughly 380,000 distinct CDR3 sequences in the sample, approximately 5% were seen once. Time point in this sample: pre-sensitization, week 0. The treatment is: therapeutic diphenylcyclopropenone sensitization with weekly scalp DPC. The starting material was whole blood, obtained in connection with sensitization to the hapten diphenylcyclopropenone (DPC). The receptors come from a woman aged 45-60 years with alopecia areata. Some clones in this sample may be carry-over from other donors' samples.

The chain carries TRBV27 and TRBJ2-3; 7 bases fit TRBD1. The V gene's germline CDR1 is MNHEY and CDR2 SMNVEV (reference sequence). Trimming at V came to 1 base and at J to 0 bases, leaving 7 bases not matched to a gene. The CDR3 is made up of 17 amino acids. The CDR3 is CASSLWRQGTSTDTQYF. In DNA, the CDR3 is TGTGCCAGCAGTTTATGGCGACAGGGAACTAGCACAGATACGCAGTATTTT.

This clonotype showed up many times. The V and J genes are TRBV6-2 or TRBV6-3 and TRBJ2-2, with 12 bases matching TRBD2. The CDR3 is 17 residues long. V dropped 5 bases and J dropped 3; count of bases not matched to a gene: 7. Germline values: CDR1 MNHEY, CDR2 SVGEGT. The CDR3 nucleotides read TGTGCCAGCAGTACAATTCGACTAGCGGGAGACACCGGGGAGCTGTTTTTT. It codes for CASSTIRLAGDTGELFF.